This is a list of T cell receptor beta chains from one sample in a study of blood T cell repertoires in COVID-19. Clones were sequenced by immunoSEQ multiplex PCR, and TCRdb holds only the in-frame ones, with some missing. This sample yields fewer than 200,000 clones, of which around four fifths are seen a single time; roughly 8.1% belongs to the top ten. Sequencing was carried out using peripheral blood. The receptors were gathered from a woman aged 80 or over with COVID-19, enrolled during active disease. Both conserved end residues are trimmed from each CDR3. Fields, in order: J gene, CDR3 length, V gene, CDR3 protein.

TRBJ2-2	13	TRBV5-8	ASSSGQGFTGELF
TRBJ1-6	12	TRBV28	ASRPGQPNSPLH
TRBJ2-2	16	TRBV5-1	ASRAGLAGGTNTGELF
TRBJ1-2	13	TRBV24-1	ATSVSSAGKGGYT
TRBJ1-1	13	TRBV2	ASTVESGGNTEAF
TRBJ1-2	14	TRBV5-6	ASSLGGGAGNYGYT
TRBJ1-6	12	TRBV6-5	ASMASGAHSPLH
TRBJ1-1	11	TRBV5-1	ASTLTGDTEAF
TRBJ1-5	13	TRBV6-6	ASTPGQGVNQPQH
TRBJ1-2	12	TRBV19	ASSTDRANYGYT
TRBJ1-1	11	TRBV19	ASSVGANTEAF
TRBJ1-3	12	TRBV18	ASSPEGSGNTIY
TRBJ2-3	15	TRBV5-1	ASSLGWTGGNMDTQY
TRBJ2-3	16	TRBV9	ASSVGVWASGGATVQY
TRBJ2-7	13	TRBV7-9	ASSPGLAGLVEQY
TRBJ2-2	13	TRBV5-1	ASSLAPAGTGELF
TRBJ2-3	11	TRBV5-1	ASSTTGADTQY
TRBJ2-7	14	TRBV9	ASSGGLAGVNYEQY
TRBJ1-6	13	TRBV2	ASSDDRGRGSPLH
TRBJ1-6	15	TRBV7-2	ASSPEDRVTYNSPLH
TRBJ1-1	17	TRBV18	ASSPSPGQGAFMNTEAF
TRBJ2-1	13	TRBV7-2	ASSFRESSYNEQF
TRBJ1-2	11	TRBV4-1	ASSPQGNYGYT
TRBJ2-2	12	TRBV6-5	ASSRDRDTGELF
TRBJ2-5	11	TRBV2	ASSVGGRETQY
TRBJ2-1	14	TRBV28	ASSSGTSGRYNEQF
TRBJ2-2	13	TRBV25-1	ASSARRGRAGELF
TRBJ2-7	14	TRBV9	ASSVHGSTGTYEQY
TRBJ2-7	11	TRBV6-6	ASNNRVLDEQY
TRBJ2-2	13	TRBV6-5	ASSYYLSGTGELF
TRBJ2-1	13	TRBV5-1	ASSLAGSSYNEQF
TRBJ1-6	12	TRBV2	ASNPGTFNSPLH
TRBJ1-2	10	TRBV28	AARRQAYGYT
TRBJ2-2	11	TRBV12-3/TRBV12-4	ASRSGGTGELF
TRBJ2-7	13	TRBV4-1	ASSQEDRGSYEQY
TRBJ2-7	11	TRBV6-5	ASTAPSSYEQY
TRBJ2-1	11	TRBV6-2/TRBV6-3	ASSLRTSREQF
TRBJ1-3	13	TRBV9	ASSVAVDSGNTIY
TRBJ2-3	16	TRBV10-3	AISVPSGRWYGTDTQY
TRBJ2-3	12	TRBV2	ASIRGGDTDTQY
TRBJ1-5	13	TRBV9	ASSVGQGPNQPQH
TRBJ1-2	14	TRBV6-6	ASSSRQGALNYGYT
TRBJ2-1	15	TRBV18	ASSPPGGGWDYNEQF
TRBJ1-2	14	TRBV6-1	ASSGKTYRANYGYT